Here is one TCR beta chain with its context. The time point was: patch test 2, 6 weeks after DPC sensitization. Noted treatment: therapeutic diphenylcyclopropenone sensitization with weekly scalp DPC. Unfractionated whole blood yielded total RNA. This sample is drawn from a study of human T cells and chemical hapten exposure. Study as a whole: Diphenylcyclopropenone was administered weekly to the scalp of patients throughout the approximately 24-week study.

Germline CDR1 reads MNHEY; CDR2 reads SMNVEV (reference sequence). With V trimmed by 8 bases and J by 5 bases, 11 bases remained unmatched. This CDR3 region has 14 residues. Via MiXCR, TCRdb re-called the RACE reads, giving one row per CDR3 protein. Seen here are over 65,000 distinct CDR3 sequences, roughly 10% observed once, and the top ten hold around 1.6%. This chain uses TRBV27 with TRBJ2-5; 7 nucleotides agree with TRBD2. The sample in question was whole blood, obtained in connection with sensitization to the hapten diphenylcyclopropenone (DPC). This TCR derives from a man aged 18 to 29 with alopecia areata. Some clones in this sample may be carry-over from other donors' samples. The CDR3 loop reads CASSNLGGSETQYF. The CDR3 coding sequence is TGTGCCAGCTCTAACCTGGGAGGGAGCGAGACCCAGTACTTC.